The entry that follows covers one T cell receptor (beta chain) sequence. This clonotype was seen a handful of times. Its antigen remains unidentified. One junction end disagrees with the germline gene, perhaps due to a read error. This entry is derived from a study of human T cells and chemical hapten exposure (dated by TCRdb to 2020 to 2023). Describing the broader study: For sensitization, 2% DPC in acetone was applied to a 2 cm by 2 cm area of upper inner arm skin. In alopecia patients, the study followed how the peripheral blood TCR repertoire changed in vivo over primary and secondary sensitization to diphenylcyclopropenone (DPC), a hapten. Patch testing on the upper back used Finn chambers containing 0.01% DPC, with scoring done after 6 days according to International Contact Dermatitis Research Group standards. Some 29 alopecia patients gave blood for TCR sequencing at one to four time points (pre-sensitization, 2, 6 and 24 weeks). Alopecia areata with under or over 50% scalp involvement, alopecia totalis and alopecia universalis were represented in the patient cohort, which was mostly female. Libraries were pooled for sequencing, and per-sample TCR yields varied mainly because of small differences in library volumes within the pool. Patient blood was sampled pre-sensitization (week 0) and at 2, 6 and about 24 weeks after DPC sensitization. Patients additionally received weekly therapeutic DPC doses to the scalp throughout the approximately 24-week study period.

The time point label on this specimen signifies: patch test 3, about 24 weeks after DPC sensitization. This specimen's treatment or condition label, interpreted: therapeutic diphenylcyclopropenone sensitization with weekly scalp DPC. Blood at each patch-test visit was drawn before the patch test was applied. Patients were considered eligible if aged 18 to 70, diagnosed with alopecia and deemed suitable for DPC therapy, and patients were excluded if pregnant. Unfractionated whole blood was collected in Tempus Blood RNA tubes, and total RNA was extracted from that blood. For CDR1 and CDR2, the germline V gene lists SNHLY and FYNNEI. The CDR3 runs 16 residues from the cysteine to the phenylalanine. Left in the record is the CDR3 DNA by itself, 48 bases read in frame from the first base. Preparation of the library involved RACE. The listed sequencing device is NextSeq 500. Library preparation attached unique molecular identifiers to individual cDNA molecules for quantitative, reproducible TCR counting. For every blood RNA sample, sequencing covered both the TCR alpha and TCR beta chains. On the study's bioinformatics: The median number of TCRs per sample was 95,638, ranging from roughly 23,224 to 700,000. V, J and CDR3 annotation of the TCR reads was performed with the Decombinator software suite. Every sample was subsampled to the same number of TCRs (28,000) for the PS versus PT1 abundance plots. TCRs were defined as expanded if absent before sensitization and observed at least eight times at the 2-week time point. The public reads were reprocessed in TCRdb via fastp at Q25 and MiXCR, keeping in-frame beta chains. CDR3 protein sequences are deduplicated, and each keeps its most common genes and DNA. TCRdb's processing, not the study's, gives the V and J calls here. Recorded for this sample are 100,000 to 150,000 distinct CDR3 sequences; approximately 10% of them occurred a single time. The ten largest clones add up to more than 2% of the sample.

General findings and caveats noted by the study authors: Significantly more large CDR3 similarity clusters were formed by expanded TCRs than by pre-sensitization or healthy control sets, consistent with antigen-driven responses. Because all patients had alopecia, a presumed autoimmune disease, the immune response of the patients might differ from that of healthy individuals. Patch test score correlated positively with the number of PT1 expanded TCRs, reaching significance at thresholds 8, 16 and 32 but not at 4. DPC sensitization did not change how many TCRs were above 1 in 1000 frequency, and no evidence was found of alterations in global repertoire structure. Repeated subsampling changed both the strength of the expansion versus patch-test correlation and the threshold at which that correlation became significant.

The rearranged segments are TRBV2 and TRBJ2-1; tentative D gene TRBD2, with 6 bases matching. The sequencing here drew on whole blood, taken in connection with sensitization to the hapten diphenylcyclopropenone (DPC). The sequence derives from a woman in her 50s with alopecia areata. Some clones in this sample may be carry-over from other donors' samples. In nucleotides, the sequence is TGTGCCAGCAGCGAAGCGCTGGCGGGGTACTACAATGAGCAGTTCTTC. It is translated as CASSEALAGYYNEQFF. When the CDR3 is completed using the reference TRBV2 and TRBJ2-1 genes on either side, the full variable domain is EPEVTQTPSHQVTQMGQEVILRCVPISNHLYFYWYRQILGQKVEFLVSFYNNEISEKSEIFDDQFSVERPDGSNFTLKIRSTKLEDSAMYFCASSEALAGYYNEQFFGPGTRLTVL.